One and the same sample provided the 26 T cell receptor beta chains below, sequenced in a study of T cell changes during pregnancy in multiple sclerosis. TCRdb's table, derived via immunoSEQ multiplex PCR, lists solely in-frame clones and lacks some. This sample has approximately 44,000 clones, with around 93% found just once. The material was CD4+ T cells from peripheral blood mononuclear cells, obtained before pregnancy. Receptors were obtained from a female donor with multiple sclerosis, enrolled in a pregnancy study.

The V gene is TRBV6-5, the J gene TRBJ2-7, with 7 bases identical to TRBD2. Germline V CDR1 and CDR2: MNHEY, SVGAGI. CDR3 length: 12 amino acids. V lost 8 bases, J lost 6 bases, and 7 bases stayed unmatched. CDR3 amino acids: CASRGGAFEQYF. The CDR3 DNA sequence: TGTGCCAGCCGCGGGGGAGCCTTCGAGCAGTACTTC.

J is TRBJ1-1 and V is TRBV9, with 8 bases that match TRBD1. CDR1 is SGDLS and CDR2 is YYNGEE in the germline V gene. CDR3 size: 16 residues. With V trimmed by 4 bases and J by 4 bases, 12 bases remained unmatched. The CDR3 region is CASSPRTGNKITEAFF. In DNA form, the CDR3 reads TGTGCCAGCAGCCCCCGGACAGGGAATAAAATCACTGAAGCTTTCTTT.

This chain joins TRBV11-2 and TRBJ1-2, with 7 bases that match TRBD1. With V trimmed by 2 bases and J by 8 bases, 11 bases remained unmatched. CDR1 is SGHAT, CDR2 FQNNGV, per germline. The CDR3 is made up of 15 amino acids. This chain's CDR3 is CASSLPLTGTGGYTF. CDR3 coding DNA: TGTGCCAGCAGCTTACCCCTGACAGGGACGGGAGGCTACACCTTC. The complete variable domain, with remaining parts taken from reference TRBV11-2 and TRBJ1-2, reads EAGVAQSPRYKIIEKRQSVAFWCNPISGHATLYWYQQILGQGPKLLIQFQNNGVVDDSQLPKDRFSAERLKGVDSTLKIQPAKLEDSAVYLCASSLPLTGTGGYTFGSGTRLTVV.

CDR3 protein: CASRDRGSNQPQHF. In nucleotides, the CDR3 is TGCGCCAGCAGAGACAGGGGGAGCAATCAGCCCCAGCATTTT. V usage is TRBV5-1 and J usage is TRBJ1-5; 9 bases map to TRBD1. CDR3 length: 14 residues. V was clipped by 5 bases and J by 1 base; unmatched bases: 1. Germline-derived CDR1 and CDR2 are SGHRS and YFSETQ.

This clone was recorded once. The CDR3 protein is CAIQRVNTEAFF. The CDR3 DNA follows: TGTGCCATCCAACGGGTTAACACTGAAGCTTTCTTT. The rearrangement links TRBV6-1 to TRBJ1-1; D gene unclear. Germline V gene sequence: CDR1 MNHNS, CDR2 SASEGT. V was pared by 10 bases and J by 2 bases, with 11 bases between. The CDR3 covers 12 residues.

V and J are TRBV9 and TRBJ1-5, with D possibly TRBD1 on 6 matching bases. CDR1 and CDR2 (germline): SGDLS, YYNGEE. Trimming cost V 8 bases and J 7 bases, with 25 bases left between them. The CDR3 length is 16 residues. The CDR3 DNA follows: TGTGCCAGGCTGGATCGGGACACCAGTTCATTCCAGCCCCAGCATTTT. Translated: CARLDRDTSSFQPQHF.

This rearrangement joins TRBV4-2 to TRBJ2-5, with D maybe TRBD2 (7 bases). This CDR3 comprises 17 residues. Looked up from germline, CDR1 is LGHNA and CDR2 is YNFKEQ. Trimming cost V 3 bases and J 5 bases, with 22 bases left between them. CDR3 in amino acids: CASSQTGAGVPGETQYF. In DNA form, the CDR3 reads TGTGCCAGCAGCCAGACGGGGGCGGGGGTCCCCGGGGAGACCCAGTACTTC.

The chain has TRBV7-2 and TRBJ2-7; 9 bases align to TRBD1. The CDR3 consists of 15 residues. V lost 4 bases to trimming and J lost 5 bases; unmatched junction nucleotides: 9. The germline CDR1 and CDR2 sequences are SGHTA and FQGNSA. CDR3 residues: CASSSRTGGGHEQYF. CDR3 coding DNA: TGTGCCAGCAGCTCCCGAACAGGGGGCGGTCACGAGCAGTACTTC.

The chain combines TRBV5-1 with TRBJ1-3; D not certain. From germline, CDR1 is SGHRS and CDR2 YFSETQ. Trimming took off 1 base at V and 3 bases at J, with 14 bases between the two ends. There are 16 residues in the CDR3. CDR3 in DNA: TGCGCCAGCAGCTTGAATATGGACTCTCGTGGAAACACCATATATTTT. This gives the protein CASSLNMDSRGNTIYF.

The chain is built from TRBV6-1 and TRBJ1-4, with 7 bases aligning to TRBD1. From germline, CDR1 is MNHNS and CDR2 SASEGT. The length of the CDR3 is 13 residues. The trim removed 4 bases at V and 8 bases at J, leaving 4 bases unmatched. The CDR3 DNA reads as TGTGCCAGCAGTGTGCAGGGGGTCGAAAAACTGTTTTTT. Protein: CASSVQGVEKLFF.

The gene calls are TRBV27 and TRBJ2-1; 12 bases agree with TRBD2. The length of the CDR3 is 15 residues. Per the germline V gene, CDR1 is MNHEY and CDR2 is SMNVEV (reference sequence). Trimming at V came to 5 bases and at J to 9 bases, leaving 8 bases not matched to a gene. CDR3 coding DNA: TGTGCCAGCAGTCGGACTAGCGGGGTAGAAGGTGAGCAGTTCTTC. Translation: CASSRTSGVEGEQFF.

The chain carries TRBV7-9 and TRBJ1-5, with D possibly matching TRBD1 (6 bases). V shed 5 bases and J shed 2 bases, with 25 bases lying between them. Germline V gives CDR1 SEHNR, CDR2 FQNEAQ (reference sequence). This CDR3 spans 19 amino acids. The CDR3 DNA follows: TGTGCCAGCAGCCCCGGGGGGGCAGGGTACGATGTAGGCAATCAGCCCCAGCATTTT. Its translation is CASSPGGAGYDVGNQPQHF.

In DNA, the CDR3 is TGTGCCAGCAGCCCAAAGGGGGGACAGGTCCGTCAGCCCCAGCATTTT. It codes for CASSPKGGQVRQPQHF. V and J are TRBV7-2 and TRBJ1-5; 8 bases match TRBD1. V lost 5 bases to trimming and J lost 6 bases; unmatched junction nucleotides: 12. This CDR3 has 16 amino acids. CDR1 and CDR2 from the germline V gene are SGHTA and FQGNSA.

The chain uses TRBV7-6 and TRBJ2-3, with 9 nucleotides matching TRBD2. J gave up 1 base and V 3 bases, and 2 bases lay outside the gene matches. There are 15 residues in the CDR3. CDR1 and CDR2 from the germline V gene are SGHVS and FNYEAQ. The CDR3 reads CASSFQRGGTDTQYF. CDR3 sequence (DNA): TGTGCCAGCAGCTTCCAGCGGGGGGGCACAGATACGCAGTATTTT.

The CDR3 loop reads CARTSSGGHSYEQYF. Here the CDR3 DNA reads TGTGCCAGAACGTCCAGCGGGGGTCACTCCTACGAGCAGTACTTC. V usage is TRBV5-3 and J usage is TRBJ2-7; 8 bases agree with TRBD2. TRBV5-3 is an open reading frame, and its role is uncertain. This CDR3 has 15 residues. The ends lost 6 bases at V and 0 bases at J; junction bases unmatched: 8.

The chain links TRBV18 to TRBJ1-2; 10 bases match TRBD1. The CDR3 has 17 residues. Germline-derived CDR1 and CDR2 are KGHSH and LQKENI. V was clipped by 3 bases and J by 0 bases; unmatched bases: 7. CDR3 region: CASSPVGTGASNYGYTF. Written as DNA, the CDR3 is TGTGCCAGCTCACCGGTCGGGACAGGGGCCTCTAACTATGGCTACACCTTC.

This chain joins TRBV6-4 and TRBJ2-3; D is perhaps TRBD1 (6 bases). Germline-derived CDR1 and CDR2 are MRHNA and SNTAGT. This CDR3 contains 15 residues. V was cut by 3 bases and J by 6 bases, with 16 bases left in between. The CDR3 protein is CASSESGAVGDTQYF. DNA for the CDR3: TGTGCCAGCAGTGAATCAGGGGCGGTTGGGGATACGCAGTATTTT.

The V gene is TRBV6-5, the J gene TRBJ2-7; perhaps TRBD2 as D (5 bases). V lost 7 bases, J lost 3 bases, and 10 bases lay in between. CDR1 MNHEY and CDR2 SVGAGI come from the germline V gene. This CDR3 has 12 amino acids. In nucleotides, the CDR3 is TGTGCCAGCACGGACTCCCGCTACGAGCAGTACTTC. Protein product: CASTDSRYEQYF.

A single count supports this clone. The chain couples TRBV6-5 to TRBJ1-3; D is unresolved. Per the germline V gene, CDR1 is MNHEY and CDR2 is SVGAGI. The germline V and J ends were trimmed by 10 bases and 4 bases, with 11 bases remaining between them. The length of the CDR3 is 12 residues. This chain's CDR3 is CATLGSGNTIYF. CDR3 coding DNA: TGTGCCACCCTAGGGAGCGGAAACACCATATATTTT.

The J gene is TRBJ2-7, the V gene TRBV19; 9 bases map to TRBD1. Germline V gene data show CDR1 as LNHDA and CDR2 as SQIVND (reference sequence). The junction had 6 bases not matched to a gene; V was cut back by 7 bases and J by 2 bases. This CDR3 spans 14 amino acids. CDR3 DNA sequence: TGTGCCAGTAATGACAGGGGGGCAGCCTACGAGCAGTACTTC. Its translation is CASNDRGAAYEQYF.

This clone came up once. V gene TRBV19 combines with J gene TRBJ1-4; no definite D call. Germline CDR1 and CDR2: LNHDA and SQIVND (reference sequence). This CDR3 contains 15 residues. V was shortened by 6 bases and J by 2 bases, with 13 bases between the two germline ends. As DNA, the CDR3 is TGTGCCAGTAGCCGAGGGATGGGGACTAATGAAAAACTGTTTTTT. Translation gives CASSRGMGTNEKLFF.

The V gene is TRBV7-9, the J gene TRBJ1-4, with D possibly matching TRBD1 (6 bases). Germline CDR1 SEHNR, CDR2 FQNEAQ (reference sequence). The CDR3 spans 16 residues. V was trimmed by 6 bases and J by 7 bases, leaving 21 bases between them. CDR3 bases: TGTGCCAGCAGTAGGGGGGGCGTGGAAGGGAGTGAAAAACTGTTTTTT. Protein product: CASSRGGVEGSEKLFF.

The rearrangement uses TRBV4-2 and TRBJ1-6; a possible D gene is TRBD1 (5 bases). This CDR3 spans 16 amino acids. Looked up from germline, CDR1 is LGHNA and CDR2 is YNFKEQ. V lost 0 bases, J lost 6 bases, and 12 bases lay in between. The CDR3, as DNA: TGTGCCAGCAGCCAAGAACAAGGGGTGATTAATTCACCCCTCCACTTT. It yields the protein CASSQEQGVINSPLHF.

The J gene is TRBJ2-5, the V gene TRBV27; TRBD2 matches at 11 bases. Germline V CDR1 and CDR2: MNHEY, SMNVEV (reference sequence). The CDR3 has 18 amino acids. V trimming: 5 bases; J trimming: 4 bases; junction bases outside the gene matches: 15. The DNA for the CDR3 is TGTGCCAGCAGTCTAAAAGCCCGTAGCGGGGGGGGCCCAGAGACCCAGTACTTC. Encoded protein: CASSLKARSGGGPETQYF.

This clone showed up just once. The J gene is TRBJ1-2, the V gene TRBV6-5; weak D call: TRBD1 (6 bases). The CDR3 loop spans 15 amino acids. V was shortened by 10 bases and J by 0 bases, with 18 bases between the two germline ends. CDR1 MNHEY and CDR2 SVGAGI come from the germline V gene. In DNA, the CDR3 is TGTGCCACCGGAGGACAGCGATCATCTAACTATGGCTACACCTTC. Protein: CATGGQRSSNYGYTF.

The chain carries TRBV19 and TRBJ1-1; no definite D call. The CDR3 runs to 16 residues. V lost 5 bases to trimming and J lost 0 bases, with 16 bases between them. Looked up from germline, CDR1 is LNHDA and CDR2 is SQIVND (reference sequence). In nucleotides, the CDR3 is TGTGCCAGTAGTGCCCTAAGCGGCCACATGAACACTGAAGCTTTCTTT. This encodes CASSALSGHMNTEAFF.